The TCR beta chain under discussion was sequenced for a study of shared clonotypes between healthy human individuals. As for the study in general: Donors consisted of a couple of women and a few men between 18 and 49.

As to this clone: Its antigen remains unknown.

The study, taken as a whole, reports: Though the depth was large, rarefaction showed that sorted-subset sequencing was incomplete. Memory subsets had estimated richness that was generally smaller than that of naive subsets.

Germline values: CDR1 LNHDA, CDR2 SQIVND (reference sequence). The CDR3 contains 14 residues. V was clipped by 3 bases and J by 2 bases; unmatched bases: 4. It was around 180 ng DNA, 31,000 or so T cell genomes, that sorted-subset replicate PCRs used. Clones were sequenced by immunoSEQ multiplex PCR, and TCRdb holds only the in-frame ones, with some missing. In the table there are 560,000 or so clones, roughly 96% of which are singletons. The naive CD8 subset, CD45RO-negative cells positively selected for CCR7, excluded terminally differentiated effector memory CD45RA+ cells. Sequencing was done on a sample of naive CD8+ T cells sorted from blood. This receptor was taken from a woman in her twenties or thirties in good health. The rearrangement uses TRBV19 and TRBJ2-7; TRBD2 matches 7 bases. CDR3 in amino acids: CASSMSGTTYEQYF. For the CDR3, the DNA is TGTGCCAGTAGTATGTCGGGGACTACCTACGAGCAGTACTTC.